The TCR beta chain under discussion was sequenced for a study of cytomegalovirus exposure and HLA in healthy donors. General study points: After further analysis at a later stage, 17,000 or so TCR beta sequences were associated with HLA alleles at 0.05 false discovery rate.

A note on this clone: Antigen unknown.

Germline V lookup: CDR1 SGDLS, CDR2 YYNGEE. V was pared by 4 bases and J by 6 bases, with 17 bases between. This CDR3 spans 14 amino acids. This PCR relied on a set of 60 Vbeta primers and 13 Jbeta primers. The assay was immunoSEQ multiplex PCR, and TCRdb's table has in-frame clones only and misses some. The sample consists of under 300,000 clones, about 81% of them appearing once. The V and J genes are TRBV9 and TRBJ2-7; perhaps TRBD2 as D (7 bases). The sample comprised PBMCs. The sequence was collected from a woman in her fifties or sixties in good health and CMV-seropositive. The CDR3 DNA reads as TGTGCCAGCAGCCCACACAAAGGGGGGGGCGAGCAGTACTTC. This codes for CASSPHKGGGEQYF.